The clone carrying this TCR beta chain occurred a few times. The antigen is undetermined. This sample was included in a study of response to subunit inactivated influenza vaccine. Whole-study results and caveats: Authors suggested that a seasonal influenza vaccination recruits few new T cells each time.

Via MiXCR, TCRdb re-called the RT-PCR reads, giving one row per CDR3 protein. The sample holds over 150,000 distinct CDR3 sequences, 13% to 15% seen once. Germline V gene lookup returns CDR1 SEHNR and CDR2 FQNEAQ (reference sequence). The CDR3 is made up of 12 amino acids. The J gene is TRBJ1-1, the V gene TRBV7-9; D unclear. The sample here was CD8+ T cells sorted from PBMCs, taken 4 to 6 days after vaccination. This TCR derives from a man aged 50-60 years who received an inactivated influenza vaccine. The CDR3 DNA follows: TGTGCTATCTGGAGGGATTCCACTGAAGCTTTCTTT. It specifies CAIWRDSTEAFF.